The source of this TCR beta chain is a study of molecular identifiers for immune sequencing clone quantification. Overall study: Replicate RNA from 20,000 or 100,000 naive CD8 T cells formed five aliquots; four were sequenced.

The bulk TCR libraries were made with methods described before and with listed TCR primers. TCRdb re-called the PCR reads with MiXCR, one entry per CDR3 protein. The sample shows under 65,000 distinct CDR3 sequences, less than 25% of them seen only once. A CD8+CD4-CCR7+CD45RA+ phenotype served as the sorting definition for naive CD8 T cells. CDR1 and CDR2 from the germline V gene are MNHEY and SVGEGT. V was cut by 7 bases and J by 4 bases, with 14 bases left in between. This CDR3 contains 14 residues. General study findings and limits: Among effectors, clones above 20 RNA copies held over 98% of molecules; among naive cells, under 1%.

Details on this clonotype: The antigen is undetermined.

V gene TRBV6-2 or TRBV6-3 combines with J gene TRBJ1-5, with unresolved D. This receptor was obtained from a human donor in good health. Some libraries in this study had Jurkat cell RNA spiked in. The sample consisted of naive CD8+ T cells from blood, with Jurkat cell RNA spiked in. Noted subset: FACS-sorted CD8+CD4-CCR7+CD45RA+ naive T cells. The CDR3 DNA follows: TGTGCCAGCACTCCCACGGCGCCTAATCAGCCCCAGCATTTT. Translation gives CASTPTAPNQPQHF.